The 21 T cell receptor beta chains below all came from one sample that was sequenced in a study of blood T cell repertoires in COVID-19. Assay: immunoSEQ multiplex PCR; the TCRdb copy retains only in-frame clones and omits some. This sample has 35,000 to 45,000 clones, with 70% to 90% found just once. Specimen: peripheral blood. Source of these receptors: a human donor in a cohort sampled during active COVID-19.

The gene calls are TRBV9 and TRBJ2-5; a weak D match, TRBD2 (7 bases). V lost 0 bases and J 7 bases, leaving 16 bases between the germline ends. The CDR3 sequence is 15 residues long. Germline loops: CDR1 SGDLS, CDR2 YYNGEE. The CDR3 sequence is CASSVGGGRRGTQYF. CDR3 DNA sequence: TGTGCCAGCAGCGTAGGGGGGGGCCGTCGAGGGACCCAGTACTTC.

This chain uses TRBV29-1 with TRBJ2-5, with 8 bases identical to TRBD2. Trimming cost V 8 bases and J 1 base; bases outside gene matches: 3. Germline assignment: CDR1 SQVTM and CDR2 ANQGSEA. This CDR3 has 12 amino acids. The CDR3 DNA sequence: TGCAGCACGCGGGGGGCCCAAGAGACCCAGTACTTC. Amino acids: CSTRGAQETQYF.

The genes are TRBV25-1 and TRBJ2-1; D uncertain. The germline V and J ends were trimmed by 3 bases and 0 bases, with 6 bases remaining between them. There are 14 residues in the CDR3. Germline CDR1 and CDR2: MGHDK and SYGVNS. The CDR3 DNA reads TGTGCCAGCAGTGACCTCAGCTCCTACAATGAGCAGTTCTTC. Protein: CASSDLSSYNEQFF.

This chain links TRBV7-3 with TRBJ1-2; 7 bases map to TRBD1. With V trimmed by 5 bases and J by 0 bases, 3 bases remained unmatched. The CDR3 sequence is 14 residues long. Germline V lookup: CDR1 SGHTA, CDR2 FQGTGA. Written as DNA, the CDR3 is TGTGCCAGCAGCGAACAGGGGACTAACTATGGCTACACCTTC. Its protein product is CASSEQGTNYGYTF.

The chain uses TRBV6-1 and TRBJ1-3; 7 bases agree with TRBD1. CDR1 is MNHNS and CDR2 is SASEGT in the germline V gene. The CDR3 extends over 18 amino acids. J gave up 6 bases and V 3 bases, and 17 bases lay outside the gene matches. The CDR3, as DNA: TGTGCCAGCAGTGACCAAAGGGTCCGACAGGGCCAAAAAAACACCATATATTTT. Translating it yields CASSDQRVRQGQKNTIYF.

Points on this clone: Other nucleotide sequences from this sample produce the same CDR3. This chain uses TRBV29-1 with TRBJ1-1; a weak D match, TRBD1 (5 bases). The CDR3 runs to 11 residues. V was cut by 3 bases and J by 5 bases, with 7 bases left in between. Germline V gene sequence: CDR1 SQVTM, CDR2 ANQGSEA. The CDR3: CSVDQGTEAFF. The CDR3 DNA sequence: TGCAGCGTTGACCAGGGAACTGAAGCTTTCTTT.

The chain recombines TRBV19 with TRBJ2-1; 8 bases match TRBD2. The CDR3 has 16 amino acids. Per the germline V gene, CDR1 is LNHDA and CDR2 is SQIVND (reference sequence). J lost 0 bases, V lost 4 bases, and 5 bases had no gene match. In nucleotides, the CDR3 is TGTGCCAGTAGTACAACCGGGACTAGCTCCTACAATGAGCAGTTCTTC. Its translation: CASSTTGTSSYNEQFF.

J is TRBJ1-2 and V is TRBV5-5; D gene uncertain. Germline loops: CDR1 SGHKS, CDR2 YYEKEE (reference sequence). Trimming shortened V by 3 bases and J by 4 bases, and 22 bases separated the two germline ends. The CDR3 length is 17 residues. CDR3 sequence reads: CASSYIRRVDFGYGYTF. DNA for the CDR3: TGTGCCAGCAGCTACATACGGCGGGTGGATTTCGGCTATGGCTACACCTTC. Supplemented by reference TRBV5-5 and TRBJ1-2, the full variable domain reads DAGVTQSPTHLIKTRGQQVTLRCSPISGHKSVSWYQQVLGQGPQFIFQYYEKEERGRGNFPDRFSARQFPNYSSELNVNALLLGDSALYLCASSYIRRVDFGYGYTFGSGTRLTVV.

The V call is TRBV3-1 (or the pseudogene TRBV3-2), the J call TRBJ2-7; perhaps TRBD2 as D (7 bases). CDR1 is LGHDT, CDR2 YNNKEL, per germline (reference sequence). The CDR3 consists of 16 residues. V was trimmed by 0 bases and J by 6 bases, leaving 18 bases between them. Written as DNA, the CDR3 is TGTGCCAGCAGCCAAGAATTGGGGGGGCGCGCTCGCGAGCAGTACTTC. It translates to CASSQELGGRAREQYF.

The chain employs TRBV9 and TRBJ1-1; no reliable D call. CDR1 is SGDLS and CDR2 is YYNGEE in the germline V gene. V was trimmed by 0 bases and J by 0 bases, leaving 9 bases between them. CDR3 length equals 15 residues. DNA of the CDR3: TGTGCCAGCAGCGTAGTAGAAACGATGAACACTGAAGCTTTCTTT. Protein sequence: CASSVVETMNTEAFF.

The rearrangement links TRBV29-1 to TRBJ2-7, with a possible D match to TRBD1 (5 bases). Trimming removed 3 bases from V and 1 base from J, with 7 bases in between. This CDR3 contains 12 residues. Germline-derived CDR1 and CDR2 are SQVTM and ANQGSEA. The DNA of the CDR3 is TGCAGCGTTGAGGACAATTCCTACGAGCAGTACTTC. Its translation: CSVEDNSYEQYF.

This clone was detected once. J is TRBJ2-3 and V is TRBV7-6; 7 bases are shared with TRBD2. The CDR3 contains 15 residues. The J segment lost 2 bases and the V segment lost 5 bases, leaving 7 bases of the junction unmatched. Germline V CDR1 and CDR2: SGHVS, FNYEAQ. CDR3 residues: CASSLQRGHTDTQYF. The CDR3 DNA follows: TGTGCCAGCAGCCTCCAGCGGGGCCACACAGATACGCAGTATTTT.

The J gene is TRBJ1-1, the V gene TRBV9, with 9 bases lining up with TRBD1. This CDR3 has 14 residues. CDR1 is SGDLS and CDR2 is YYNGEE in the germline V gene. The junction had 4 bases not matched to a gene; V was cut back by 4 bases and J by 3 bases. In DNA form, the CDR3 reads TGTGCCAGCAGCAAGCGACAGGGGGACACTGAAGCTTTCTTT. Amino acid sequence: CASSKRQGDTEAFF.

J is TRBJ2-7 and V is TRBV27; D uncertain. This CDR3 is 13 amino acids long. Germline V lookup: CDR1 MNHEY, CDR2 SMNVEV (reference sequence). Trimming took off 5 bases at V and 7 bases at J, with 15 bases between the two ends. The CDR3 nucleotides read TGTGCCAGCAGTAACACAGTGGCCTGGGAGCAGTACTTC. Its protein is CASSNTVAWEQYF.

The rearrangement links TRBV12-3 or TRBV12-4 to TRBJ2-2, with TRBD1 identical over 7 bases. This CDR3 is 13 amino acids long. Unmatched junction bases numbered 4, after V lost 6 bases and J lost 6 bases. CDR3 in DNA: TGTGCCAGCAGACTTACAGGGGCCGGGGAGCTGTTTTTT. This codes for CASRLTGAGELFF.

The DNA for the CDR3 is TGTGCCAGCAGCTTTAGGAGGGTAGACACTGAAGCTTTCTTT. This encodes CASSFRRVDTEAFF. The chain employs TRBV5-8 and TRBJ1-1; D remains ambiguous. The CDR3 sequence is 14 residues long. The germline gives CDR1 SGHTS, CDR2 YDEGEE. Trimming stripped 2 bases from V and 3 bases from J, with 11 bases between.

The chain is built from TRBV5-6 and TRBJ1-1; D is unclear. Trimming cost V 1 base and J 6 bases, with 16 bases left between them. Germline loops: CDR1 SGHDT, CDR2 YYEEEE. This CDR3 is 15 amino acids long. The CDR3 coding sequence is TGTGCCAGCAGCTTGTTTGGAGAGACGTGGGCTGAAGCTTTCTTT. Protein sequence: CASSLFGETWAEAFF. Filled out from reference TRBV5-6 and TRBJ1-1, the complete variable domain reads DAGVTQSPTHLIKTRGQQVTLRCSPKSGHDTVSWYQQALGQGPQFIFQYYEEEERQRGNFPDRFSGHQFPNYSSELNVNALLLGDSALYLCASSLFGETWAEAFFGQGTRLTVV.

This clone was seen a handful of times. One junction end does not reproduce the germline sequence, and a read error may be involved. The CDR3 spells CASSQAGTGASF. The CDR3 nucleotides are TGTGCCAGCAGCCAAGCCGGGACAGGGGCTTCCTTT. The chain is built from TRBV3-1 (or the pseudogene TRBV3-2) and TRBJ1-3, with 10 bases lining up with TRBD1. Germline V CDR1 and CDR2: LGHDT, YNNKEL (reference sequence). The CDR3 loop spans 12 amino acids.

The chain links TRBV9 to TRBJ2-2, with 9 bases that match TRBD2. J was trimmed by 5 bases and V by 3 bases; bases with no gene match: 11. This CDR3 has 17 residues. Germline CDR1 reads SGDLS; CDR2 reads YYNGEE. The CDR3 is CASSAPPGGGGTGELFF. Here the CDR3 DNA reads TGTGCCAGCAGCGCCCCCCCGGGCGGGGGGGGAACCGGGGAGCTGTTTTTT.

This chain links TRBV3-1 (or the pseudogene TRBV3-2) with TRBJ2-7, with D perhaps matching TRBD2 (6 bases). This CDR3 spans 14 amino acids. Germline V gene sequence: CDR1 LGHDT, CDR2 YNNKEL (reference sequence). The V gene lost 1 base and the J gene lost 6 bases, with 13 bases spanning the gap. The DNA of the CDR3 is TGTGCCAGCAGCCAAGGCAGGGAGGCGGCCGAGCAGTACTTC. Its protein is CASSQGREAAEQYF.

The chain employs TRBV6-5 and TRBJ2-3; D perhaps matches TRBD2 (5 bases). The CDR3 consists of 15 residues. The V end lost 4 bases, the J end lost 0 bases, and 11 bases lay between the germline ends. CDR1 is MNHEY and CDR2 is SVGAGI in the germline V gene. The CDR3 loop is CASSSSRTSTDTQYF. CDR3 bases: TGTGCCAGCAGTTCTTCCCGGACTAGCACAGATACGCAGTATTTT.